Each of the 15 T cell receptor beta chains below was sequenced from the same sample in a study of T cell repertoires in cytomegalovirus infection. MiXCR, applied by TCRdb to the reads, yields one record per CDR3 protein. The table lists around 300,000 distinct CDR3 sequences, around 20% of them singletons. No antigen has been identified for these receptors. The sequencing here drew on cultured PBMCs, taken from culture after CMV antigen stimulation. These receptors were collected from a human donor in good health (CMV status not recorded). Some clones in this sample may be carry-over from other donors' samples.

This clonotype has just a few counts. This chain links TRBV11-2 with TRBJ2-7; D gene unclear. Trimming took 1 base from V and 5 from J, leaving 12 bases between them. The CDR3 has 14 amino acids. Germline V gene data show CDR1 as SGHAT and CDR2 as FQNNGV. CDR3 loop: CASSLGAQAHEQYV. CDR3 bases: TGTGCCAGCAGCTTAGGGGCTCAAGCGCACGAGCAGTACGTC.

This clonotype was recorded at least ten times. V and J are TRBV7-2 and TRBJ2-7; D unclear. The V gene's germline CDR1 is SGHTA and CDR2 FQGNSA. This CDR3 region has 15 residues. The ends were cut back, 2 bases at V and 0 bases at J, with 11 bases in the middle. Here the CDR3 DNA reads TGTGCCAGCAGCTTACAAGGGTCTAGCTCCTACGAGCAGTACGTC. This encodes CASSLQGSSSYEQYV.

This clonotype was seen repeatedly, ten times or more. The chain couples TRBV28 to TRBJ2-3, with D perhaps TRBD1 or TRBD2 (5 bases each). Looked up from germline, CDR1 is MDHEN and CDR2 is SYDVKM. V gave up 7 bases and J gave up 6 bases, with 11 bases separating them. The CDR3 covers 12 residues. DNA for the CDR3: TGTGCCAGCAATTCTTGGGGGGATACGCAGTATTTT. Residues: CASNSWGDTQYF.

V is TRBV7-9 and J is TRBJ2-1; 13 bases are shared with TRBD2. V gave up 4 bases and J gave up 3 bases; unmatched junction bases: 9. CDR3 length equals 18 residues. The germline V gene encodes CDR1 SEHNR and CDR2 FQNEAQ (reference sequence). The CDR3 loop is CASSSQGWTSGSYNEQFF. As DNA, the CDR3 is TGTGCCAGCAGCTCACAGGGGTGGACTAGCGGGAGCTACAATGAGCAGTTCTTC.

This clonotype was counted ten times or more. The J gene is TRBJ2-1, the V gene TRBV7-6; D is perhaps TRBD1 (6 bases). CDR3 length: 17 residues. CDR1 and CDR2 (germline): SGHVS, FNYEAQ. V lost 4 bases and J 8 bases, leaving 24 bases between the germline ends. The CDR3 region has the DNA TGTGCCAGCAGCTCGTCCCGGGACAACACTAGGTGGGATGAGCAGTTCTTC. Amino acid sequence: CASSSSRDNTRWDEQFF.

The chain links TRBV12-3 or TRBV12-4 to TRBJ2-1; D is perhaps TRBD2 (5 bases). The length of the CDR3 is 14 residues. Trimming pared 6 bases from V and 9 bases from J, leaving 18 bases between. This CDR3 is CASSPAAGIGEQFF. In nucleotides, the CDR3 is TGTGCCAGCAGCCCCGCCGCGGGTATTGGTGAGCAGTTCTTC.

The gene calls are TRBV12-3 or TRBV12-4 and TRBJ1-2, with 7 nucleotides matching TRBD1. V lost 3 bases, J lost 0 bases, and 1 base stayed unmatched. CDR3 size: 14 residues. CDR3 in DNA: TGTGCCAGCAGTTTGGACAGGCCTAACTATGGCTACACCTTC. Its protein product is CASSLDRPNYGYTF.

The J gene is TRBJ1-2, the V gene TRBV29-1; the D gene is possibly TRBD1 (6 bases). Germline values: CDR1 SQVTM, CDR2 ANQGSEA. This CDR3 is 13 amino acids long. V dropped 6 bases and J dropped 3 bases, with 14 bases sitting between them. Here the CDR3 DNA reads TGCAGCGTCCTAAGGACAGCCGACTATGGCTACACCTTC. It specifies CSVLRTADYGYTF. Complete variable domain (other parts from reference TRBV29-1 and TRBJ1-2): SAVISQKPSRDICQRGTSLTIQCQVDSQVTMMFWYRQQPGQSLTLIATANQGSEATYESGFVIDKFPISRPNLTFSTLTVSNMSPEDSSIYLCSVLRTADYGYTFGSGTRLTVV.

The chain couples TRBV6-5 to TRBJ2-1; 7 positions agree with TRBD2. The CDR3 is 12 amino acids. The V gene's germline CDR1 is MNHEY and CDR2 SVGAGI. V gave up 8 bases and J gave up 2 bases; unmatched junction bases: 0. The CDR3 reads CASGRAYNEQFF. For the CDR3, the DNA is TGTGCCAGCGGGAGGGCCTACAATGAGCAGTTCTTC.

In its sample, this clonotype was seen many times. The chain combines TRBV5-1 with TRBJ2-1, with D perhaps matching TRBD1 (6 bases). CDR3 length equals 16 residues. CDR1 SGHRS and CDR2 YFSETQ come from the germline V gene. Trimming removed 0 bases from V and 3 bases from J, with 13 bases in between. The CDR3 sequence is CASSLVGGVSYNEQFF. In DNA, the CDR3 is TGCGCCAGCAGCTTGGTAGGGGGAGTAAGCTACAATGAGCAGTTCTTC.

The V and J genes are TRBV19 and TRBJ2-2; 9 bases are a match to TRBD1. V trimming: 5 bases; J trimming: 3 bases; junction bases outside the gene matches: 10. The CDR3 covers 17 residues. Germline V lookup: CDR1 LNHDA, CDR2 SQIVND (reference sequence). Written as DNA, the CDR3 is TGTGCCAGTAGTGATCGAAGGAACAGGGGGCACACCGGGGAGCTGTTTTTT. Encoded protein: CASSDRRNRGHTGELFF.

This clonotype was found a few times. The rearrangement links TRBV7-9 to TRBJ1-1, with 9 bases identical to TRBD1. The CDR3 covers 15 residues. Losses at the gene ends were 4 bases for V and 1 base for J; bases not matched to a gene: 4. CDR1 and CDR2 from the germline V gene are SEHNR and FQNEAQ (reference sequence). CDR3 amino acids: CASSSGQGQNTEAFF. The CDR3 region has the DNA TGTGCCAGCAGCTCGGGACAGGGACAGAACACTGAAGCTTTCTTT. The full variable domain, its missing parts supplied by reference TRBV7-9 and TRBJ1-1, is DTGVSQNPRHKITKRGQNVTFRCDPISEHNRLYWYRQTLGQGPEFLTYFQNEAQLEKSRLLSDRFSAERPKGSFSTLEIQRTEQGDSAMYLCASSSGQGQNTEAFFGQGTRLTVV.

The V and J genes are TRBV7-9 and TRBJ2-3; perhaps TRBD1 as D (6 bases). V was pared by 5 bases and J by 0 bases, with 18 bases between. The germline CDR1 and CDR2 sequences are SEHNR and FQNEAQ (reference sequence). The CDR3 runs 17 residues. The DNA for the CDR3 is TGTGCCAGCAGCGGCAAAAGGGGGAGCCATAGCACAGATACGCAGTATTTT. Translated, it gives CASSGKRGSHSTDTQYF.

This rearrangement joins TRBV9 to TRBJ2-5; tentative D call: TRBD1 (7 bases). Per the germline V gene, CDR1 is SGDLS and CDR2 is YYNGEE. The CDR3 covers 16 residues. V lost 3 bases to trimming and J lost 5 bases, with 20 bases between them. CDR3 amino acids: CASSAGRTGSQETQYF. The CDR3 region has the DNA TGTGCCAGCAGCGCGGGGAGGACAGGAAGCCAGGAGACCCAGTACTTC.

The J gene is TRBJ1-5, the V gene TRBV2, with TRBD1 as a possible D gene (6 bases). The germline V gene encodes CDR1 SNHLY and CDR2 FYNNEI. The CDR3 spans 15 residues. V was pared by 3 bases and J by 3 bases, with 12 bases between. CDR3: CASSDRGGVNQPQHF. The CDR3, as DNA: TGTGCCAGCAGTGATAGGGGGGGAGTCAATCAGCCCCAGCATTTT. Supplemented by reference TRBV2 and TRBJ1-5, the full variable domain reads EPEVTQTPSHQVTQMGQEVILRCVPISNHLYFYWYRQILGQKVEFLVSFYNNEISEKSEIFDDQFSVERPDGSNFTLKIRSTKLEDSAMYFCASSDRGGVNQPQHFGDGTRLSIL.